A selection of T cell receptor beta chains follows, all from one sample in a study of T cells in Graves' hyperthyroidism and ophthalmopathy. TCRdb called the multiplex PCR reads again in MiXCR, with one record for every CDR3 protein. Of about 690,000 distinct CDR3 sequences listed, 17% were seen once; the top ten hold less than 20%. Sequenced material: blood. The receptors were sampled from a man aged 45-60 years with Graves' hyperthyroidism. Both conserved end residues are part of each CDR3. The D gene is left open where the match is weak. Size tells how often a clone was seen (once, few, many) or the class of an expanded clone, and some rows leave it out.

D: NA
V: TRBV5-1
J: TRBJ1-1
size: many
DNA: TGCGCCAGCAGTCAGAGCGTTGGCACTGAAGCTTTCTTT
CDR3: CASSQSVGTEAFF

D: NA
V: TRBV27
J: TRBJ1-3
size: many
DNA: TGTGCCAGCAGTTTCTCGGGTGGCTCTGGAAACACCATATATTTT
CDR3: CASSFSGGSGNTIYF

D: TRBD1
V: TRBV18
J: TRBJ2-7
size: NA
DNA: TGTGCCAGCTCACCGGGACAGGCCTTCACCTACGAGCAGTACTTC
CDR3: CASSPGQAFTYEQYF

D: TRBD2
V: TRBV27
J: TRBJ2-7
size: few
DNA: TGTGCCAGCAGTCCCCGTGGTAGCGGGAGCGGAGAGCAGTACTTC
CDR3: CASSPRGSGSGEQYF

D: NA
V: TRBV7-9
J: TRBJ2-3
size: few
DNA: TGTGCCAGCACCAGGGGGGCACGAGATACGCAGTATTTT
CDR3: CASTRGARDTQYF

D: NA
V: TRBV24-1
J: TRBJ2-1
size: NA
DNA: TGTGCCACCAGTGATATCACAGGGAAAAGCTCCTACAATGAGCAGTTCTTC
CDR3: CATSDITGKSSYNEQFF

D: NA
V: TRBV2
J: TRBJ2-5
size: many
DNA: TGTGCCAGCAGGAGCCGGCAGCAAGAGACCCAGTACTTC
CDR3: CASRSRQQETQYF

D: NA
V: TRBV28
J: TRBJ2-7
size: few
DNA: TGTGCCAGCAGTTTAAATCCCGACGGTTCCTACGAGCAGTACTTC
CDR3: CASSLNPDGSYEQYF

D: NA
V: TRBV5-1
J: TRBJ2-7
size: NA
DNA: TGCGCCAGCAGCCCCCCAGGGTGGCAGGGGAACTACGAGCAGTACTTC
CDR3: CASSPPGWQGNYEQYF

D: NA
V: TRBV7-2
J: TRBJ1-2
size: many
DNA: TGTGCCAGCAGTCAGGGGAGGGGCCGTGGCTACACCTTC
CDR3: CASSQGRGRGYTF

D: NA
V: TRBV11-2
J: TRBJ1-1
size: many
DNA: TGTGCCAGCAGCATTACGGGTACTGAAGCTTTCTTT
CDR3: CASSITGTEAFF

D: TRBD2
V: TRBV2
J: TRBJ2-3
size: many
DNA: TGTGCCAGCAGTACCGGACTAGCGGGATCGGATACGCAGTATTTT
CDR3: CASSTGLAGSDTQYF

D: NA
V: TRBV5-1
J: TRBJ2-2
size: once
DNA: TGCGCCAGCAGGTCTGCGGCGAACACCGGGGAGCTGTTTTTT
CDR3: CASRSAANTGELFF

D: TRBD2
V: TRBV20-1
J: TRBJ2-1
size: many
DNA: TGCAGTGCTAGACTAGCGGGTCCACTCAATGAGCAGTTCTTC
CDR3: CSARLAGPLNEQFF